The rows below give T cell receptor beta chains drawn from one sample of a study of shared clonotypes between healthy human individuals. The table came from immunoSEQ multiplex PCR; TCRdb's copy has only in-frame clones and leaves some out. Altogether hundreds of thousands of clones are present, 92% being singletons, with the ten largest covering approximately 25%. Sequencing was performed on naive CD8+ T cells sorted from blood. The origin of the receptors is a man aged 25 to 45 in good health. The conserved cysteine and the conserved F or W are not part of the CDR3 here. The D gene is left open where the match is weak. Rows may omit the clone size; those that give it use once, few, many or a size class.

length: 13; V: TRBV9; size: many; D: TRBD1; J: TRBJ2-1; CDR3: ASTVEGAPANEQF
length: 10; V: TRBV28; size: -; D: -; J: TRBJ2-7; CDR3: ASSLIDYEQY
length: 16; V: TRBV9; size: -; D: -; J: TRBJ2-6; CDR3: ASSPEGGPTAGANVLT
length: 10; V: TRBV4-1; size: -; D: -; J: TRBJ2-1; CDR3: ASSLQNNEQF
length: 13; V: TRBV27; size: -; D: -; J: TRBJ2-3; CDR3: ASSSDGTSTDTQY
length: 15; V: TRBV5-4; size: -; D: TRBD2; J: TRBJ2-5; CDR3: ASRRGTSGIQQETQY
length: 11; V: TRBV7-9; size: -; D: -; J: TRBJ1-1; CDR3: ASSLTTGLEAF
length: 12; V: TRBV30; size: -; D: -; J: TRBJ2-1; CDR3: AWSVAVPYNEQF
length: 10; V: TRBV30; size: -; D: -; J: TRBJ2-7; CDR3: AWSRDTLEQY
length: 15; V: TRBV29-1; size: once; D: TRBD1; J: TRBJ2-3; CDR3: SVDPQGARVLADTQY
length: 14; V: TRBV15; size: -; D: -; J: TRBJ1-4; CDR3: ATSRGANSANEKLF
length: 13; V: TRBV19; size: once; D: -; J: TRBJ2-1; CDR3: ASSIISGSYNEQF
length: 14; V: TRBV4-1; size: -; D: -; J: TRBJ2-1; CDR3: ASSQPYGGRYNEQF
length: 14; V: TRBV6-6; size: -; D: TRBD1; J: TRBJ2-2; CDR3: AAVSTGTGFVGELF
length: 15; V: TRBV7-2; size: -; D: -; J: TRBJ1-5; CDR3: ASSLEWWQGSYQPQH
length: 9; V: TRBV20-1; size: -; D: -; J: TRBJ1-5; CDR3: SALDISPQH
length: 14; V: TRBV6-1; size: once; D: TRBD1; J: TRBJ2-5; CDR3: ASSGPQGITQETQY